This T cell receptor beta chain originates from a study of regulatory T cells in long-lasting Graves disease. General study points: Small numbers of samples may have cut accuracy.

On this clonotype: Its antigen is still unknown.

Stated time point: persistent/refractory GD, antithyroid drugs over 5 years with positive TRAb. PBMCs provided the RNA from which the TCR library was made. Building of the TCR beta libraries involved iRepertoire HTBI primers and Arm-PCR of CDR3 regions. TCRdb reprocessed the multiplex PCR reads via MiXCR and lists one record per CDR3 protein. This table has roughly 400,000 distinct CDR3 sequences, over 20% appearing once. V was clipped by 5 bases and J by 6 bases, with 17 bases between them. The CDR3 is 15 residues long. Germline-derived CDR1 and CDR2 are MNHEY and SMNVEV (reference sequence). This TCR was recovered from a female donor with Graves disease. The sample here was peripheral blood mononuclear cells (PBMCs), taken when the disease was refractory, from a patient treated with antithyroid drugs. The rearrangement links TRBV27 to TRBJ2-1, with a weak D call TRBD1 (7 bases). This chain's CDR3 is CASSDLDREVNEQFF. CDR3 DNA: TGTGCCAGCAGTGATCTCGACAGGGAGGTCAATGAGCAGTTCTTC.